This T cell receptor beta chain was found in a study of blood T cell repertoires in COVID-19. For the study at large: Donors in the United States, Italy and Spain gave samples during acute or convalescent COVID-19. PBMCs, B-cell-depleted T cells, or T cells provided the cDNA or gDNA that made up the material.

In the original workflow: Reference gene primer amplification yielded estimated nucleated cell counts. TCRdb's table, derived via immunoSEQ multiplex PCR, lists solely in-frame clones and lacks some. That table is the source of V, J and clone size, and D and trimming were worked out from the DNA. Of about 140,000 clones in the sample, 75% to 85% are singletons; the top ten hold approximately 5%. The CDR3 consists of 13 residues. The germline CDR1 and CDR2 sequences are MNHEY and SVGAGI. Deletions cut 6 bases from V and 3 bases from J, with 11 bases between. The chain links TRBV6-5 to TRBJ1-1, with D perhaps TRBD1 (5 bases). Source material: peripheral blood. The sequence derives from a woman of 80 years or more with active or convalescent COVID-19. DNA of the CDR3: TGTGCCAGCAGCGGCCAGGGTTACACTGAAGCTTTCTTT. Its translation is CASSGQGYTEAFF.